This is a list of T cell receptor beta chains from one sample in a study of shared clonotypes between healthy human individuals. The method was immunoSEQ multiplex PCR; TCRdb's version includes in-frame clones alone and lacks a portion of them. The sample shows about 590,000 clones, over 95% of them seen only once. The specimen was naive CD8+ T cells sorted from blood. Receptors were obtained from a young woman in good health. Each CDR3 is given with its conserved first and last residue. The order of the fields is CDR3 length, V gene, CDR3 protein.

>15|TRBV5-4
CASSLGSGLTDTQYF
>12|TRBV19
CASSLRQDEAFF
>14|TRBV28
CASSFRAASYEQYF
>17|TRBV19
CASRSWTAGQGGNIQYF
>15|TRBV4-1
CASSHRTTGTYEQYF
>15|TRBV4-2
CASSQDQVGSYEQYF
>16|TRBV2
CASSDTGDYSGNTIYF
>15|TRBV27
CASSLGGSWGNEQFF
>15|TRBV11-3
CASSLEGLSTDTQYF
>15|TRBV15
CATRSGTENTGELFF
>21|TRBV5-1
CASSLGAFKQGFMAGANVLTF
>13|TRBV6-5
CASSSTGGYEQYF
>17|TRBV11-2
CASIPVGPSSGANVLTF
>14|TRBV6-1
CASSDWDSTGELFF
>14|TRBV10-1
CASSYTREGDTQYF
>14|TRBV29-1
CSVVLQAPAGEQYF
>15|TRBV13
CASSLGLPGIYGYTF
>13|TRBV5-4
CASSLEVEETQYF
>16|TRBV7-6
CASSPGTSSDSYEQYF
>11|TRBV20-1
CSARWNGEQFF
>16|TRBV4-1
CASSQGRVGGGSPLHF
>18|TRBV7-8
CASSNRDRVFVGQETQYF
>13|TRBV10-2
CASSEGGAYEQYF
>14|TRBV2
CASKGEGRLDTQYF
>15|TRBV19
CASTSTGGLGETQYF
>13|TRBV27
CATRLAGAYEQYF
>12|TRBV4-1
CASSQDRAGYTF
>17|TRBV27
CASTAGTPDSGANVLTF
>15|TRBV7-9
CASSQGLAGSHEQFF
>13|TRBV5-1
CASSFAVYNEQFF
>9|TRBV21-1
CATDSEQYF
>15|TRBV28
CASSLRGGTGTEAFF
>10|TRBV10-1
CARSWDIQYF
>9|TRBV28
CAGGAPLHF
>12|TRBV10-1
CASSEVGETQYF
>13|TRBV9
CASSGLLEETQYF
>14|TRBV6-5
CASSSGTGVEKLFF
>17|TRBV15
CATSTTAGTGDGDEQYF
>16|TRBV5-8
CASSLVWDYERIEQYF
>15|TRBV27
CASRSGDSFGQPQHF
>14|TRBV27
CASRQVTGYTEAFF
>13|TRBV5-4
CASSLAENYEQYF
>15|TRBV4-1
CASSQVNSGNYEQYF
>17|TRBV18
CASSPRLGQGVNTEAFF
>16|TRBV21-1
CASSKVRDRGSDTQYF